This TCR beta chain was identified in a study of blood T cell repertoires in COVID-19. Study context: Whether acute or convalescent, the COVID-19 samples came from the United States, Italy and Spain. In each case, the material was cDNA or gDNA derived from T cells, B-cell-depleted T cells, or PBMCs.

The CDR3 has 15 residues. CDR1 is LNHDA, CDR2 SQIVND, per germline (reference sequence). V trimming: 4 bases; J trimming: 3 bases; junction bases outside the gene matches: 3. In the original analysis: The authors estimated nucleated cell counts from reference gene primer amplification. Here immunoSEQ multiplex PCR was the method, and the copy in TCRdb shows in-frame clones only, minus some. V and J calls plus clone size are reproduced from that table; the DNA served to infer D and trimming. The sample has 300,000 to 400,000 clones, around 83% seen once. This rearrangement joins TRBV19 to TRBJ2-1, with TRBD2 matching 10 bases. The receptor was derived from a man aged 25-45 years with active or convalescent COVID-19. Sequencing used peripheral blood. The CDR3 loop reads CASSTRLAGYNEQFF. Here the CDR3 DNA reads TGTGCCAGTAGTACTCGACTAGCGGGCTACAATGAGCAGTTCTTC.